Following are 20 T cell receptor beta chains from one sample sequenced in a study of CD8+ T cells in alopecia areata (dated by TCRdb to between 2017 and 2018). In light of the paper, this sample's time point label describes: four to five weeks on oral tofacitinib. The sample's treatment or condition label is to be understood as: oral pan-JAK inhibitor, 5-10 mg twice daily. Library method: the immunoSEQ multiplex PCR assay. RNA was extracted from all samples and reverse transcribed into cDNA, which served as template for TCR sequencing. TCRdb stores this immuneACCESS table with in-frame sequences only. Part of the clones is absent; in the studies checked, under half of the shortfall reflects unresolved V genes, and no reason is known for the rest. The sample contains roughly 100,000 clones, 61% of them found a single time. Of the sample, about 16% falls within the top ten clones. The sequencing here drew on CD8+ T cells sorted from blood, taken at week 4, from a patient treated with tofacitinib. The receptors were sampled from a human donor with alopecia areata.

This clone was seen a handful of times. V usage is TRBV25-1 and J usage is TRBJ1-2; 7 nucleotides align to TRBD1. Germline CDR1 and CDR2: MGHDK and SYGVNS. The CDR3 extends over 13 amino acids. Unmatched junction bases numbered 4, after V lost 3 bases and J lost 6 bases. CDR3 loop: CASSDSGGHGYTF. DNA for the CDR3: TGTGCCAGCAGTGACTCAGGGGGGCATGGCTACACCTTC.

The chain carries TRBV27 and TRBJ2-7; D is possibly TRBD1 (6 bases). The CDR3 contains 15 residues. The V end was cut by 3 bases, the J end by 0 bases, with 12 bases between. CDR1 MNHEY and CDR2 SMNVEV come from the germline V gene (reference sequence). The CDR3 DNA reads as TGTGCCAGCAGTTTTCAGGGGCCGGCCTCCTACGAGCAGTACTTC. Translating it yields CASSFQGPASYEQYF.

The chain couples TRBV27 to TRBJ2-5; 10 nucleotides match TRBD1. Trimming removed 6 bases from V and 5 bases from J; junction bases left unmatched: 15. The CDR3 is 17 residues long. Germline CDR1 MNHEY, CDR2 SMNVEV (reference sequence). DNA for the CDR3: TGTGCCAGCAGCCGACTACCGGGACAGGGGCAGGAGGAGACCCAGTACTTC. This encodes CASSRLPGQGQEETQYF.

This clone came up once. The chain links TRBV6-5 to TRBJ2-1, with 11 positions matching TRBD1. This CDR3 region has 15 residues. Germline CDR1 reads MNHEY; CDR2 reads SVGAGI. Losses at the gene ends were 6 bases for V and 2 bases for J; bases not matched to a gene: 3. This chain's CDR3 is CASRDRGLTYNEQFF. The DNA for the CDR3 is TGTGCCAGCAGGGACAGGGGGCTCACCTACAATGAGCAGTTCTTC.

J is TRBJ2-5 and V is TRBV4-2, with a weak D call TRBD2 (5 bases). CDR1 LGHNA and CDR2 YNFKEQ come from the germline V gene. V was clipped by 1 base and J by 4 bases, with 7 bases between them. CDR3 length equals 13 residues. The DNA of the CDR3 is TGTGCCAGCAGCCAAGCACTAGTAGAGACCCAGTACTTC. It is translated as CASSQALVETQYF.

The chain couples TRBV5-1 to TRBJ2-7; either TRBD1 or TRBD2 may supply D (5 bases each). This CDR3 spans 11 amino acids. V was clipped by 7 bases and J by 4 bases, with 9 bases between them. Germline V lookup: CDR1 SGHRS, CDR2 YFSETQ. The chain's CDR3 is CASFGGYEQYF. CDR3 nucleotides: TGCGCCAGCTTTGGGGGTTACGAGCAGTACTTC. Complete variable domain (other parts from reference TRBV5-1 and TRBJ2-7): KAGVTQTPRYLIKTRGQQVTLSCSPISGHRSVSWYQQTPGQGLQFLFEYFSETQRNKGNFPGRFSGRQFSNSRSEMNVSTLELGDSALYLCASFGGYEQYFGPGTRLTVT.

The chain employs TRBV4-3 and TRBJ2-7; 11 nucleotides agree with TRBD2. From germline, CDR1 is LGHNA and CDR2 YSLEER. The CDR3 is made up of 15 amino acids. The J segment lost 1 base and the V segment lost 4 bases, leaving 3 bases of the junction unmatched. The CDR3 loop reads CASSLGTSGSYEQYF. In nucleotides, the CDR3 is TGCGCCAGCAGCCTGGGGACTAGCGGTTCCTACGAGCAGTACTTC.

The rearrangement links TRBV28 to TRBJ1-1; D uncertain. Germline-derived CDR1 and CDR2 are MDHEN and SYDVKM. The CDR3 spans 12 residues. Trimming pared 5 bases from V and 3 bases from J, leaving 7 bases between. DNA for the CDR3: TGTGCCAGCAGTCCCGGACACACTGAAGCTTTCTTT. It specifies CASSPGHTEAFF.

The chain links TRBV6-6 to TRBJ2-3; 7 nucleotides line up with TRBD1. This CDR3 has 13 residues. CDR1 and CDR2 (germline): MNHNY, SVGAGI (reference sequence). The V segment lost 5 bases and the J segment 4 bases; nucleotides outside the gene matches: 3. CDR3 DNA sequence: TGTGCCAGCAGTCTAACAGGGGCAGATACGCAGTATTTT. Its protein product is CASSLTGADTQYF.

CDR3 in amino acids: CASSLLAGAADTQYF. CDR3 coding DNA: TGTGCCAGCAGTTTACTAGCGGGAGCGGCAGATACGCAGTATTTT. The chain uses TRBV28 and TRBJ2-3; 10 nucleotides match TRBD2. The CDR3 totals 15 residues. Germline CDR1 reads MDHEN; CDR2 reads SYDVKM. With V trimmed by 2 bases and J by 4 bases, 3 bases remained unmatched. The full variable domain, its missing parts supplied by reference TRBV28 and TRBJ2-3, is DVKVTQSSRYLVKRTGEKVFLECVQDMDHENMFWYRQDPGLGLRLIYFSYDVKMKEKGDIPEGYSVSREKKERFSLILESASTNQTSMYLCASSLLAGAADTQYFGPGTRLTVL.

The V and J genes are TRBV5-6 and TRBJ1-1; D is perhaps TRBD1 (6 bases). The CDR3 is made up of 13 amino acids. The V end was cut by 3 bases, the J end by 3 bases, with 9 bases between. Germline CDR1 is SGHDT and CDR2 is YYEEEE. The CDR3 DNA reads TGTGCCAGCAGCTACTGGACAGACACTGAAGCTTTCTTT. It codes for CASSYWTDTEAFF.

With regard to this clone: Other nucleotide sequences in the sample specify the same CDR3. This chain joins TRBV30 and TRBJ1-5; TRBD1 agrees at 9 bases. The germline gives CDR1 GTSNPN, CDR2 SVGIG (reference sequence). This CDR3 is 14 amino acids long. J lost 7 bases, V lost 3 bases, and 7 bases had no gene match. The CDR3 region is CAWSPGQGGQPQHF. The CDR3 nucleotides read TGTGCCTGGAGCCCGGGACAGGGAGGACAGCCCCAGCATTTT.

This clone was recorded once. This chain links TRBV9 with TRBJ2-7; TRBD1 matches 9 bases. V lost 2 bases to trimming and J lost 6 bases; unmatched junction nucleotides: 0. Germline CDR1 reads SGDLS; CDR2 reads YYNGEE. This CDR3 contains 12 residues. DNA of the CDR3: TGTGCCAGCAGCGTGACAGGGGGCGAGCAGTACTTC. Protein product: CASSVTGGEQYF.

Turning to this clone: The identical CDR3 is also encoded by other nucleotide sequences in the sample. The chain carries TRBV4-3 and TRBJ2-7; D gene unclear. V gave up 0 bases and J gave up 3 bases, with 6 bases separating them. The CDR3 has 13 residues. Per the germline V gene, CDR1 is LGHNA and CDR2 is YSLEER. DNA for the CDR3: TGCGCCAGCAGCCAAGACCGAGGCTACGAGCAGTACTTC. It codes for CASSQDRGYEQYF.

The chain combines TRBV27 with TRBJ2-3; D is possibly TRBD1 or TRBD2 (6 bases each). This CDR3 has 13 residues. Looked up from germline, CDR1 is MNHEY and CDR2 is SMNVEV (reference sequence). The V end was cut by 5 bases, the J end by 6 bases, with 12 bases between. CDR3 sequence reads: CASSVGGPDTQYF. In DNA, the CDR3 is TGTGCCAGCAGTGTAGGGGGGCCGGATACGCAGTATTTT.

This chain connects TRBV30 to TRBJ2-1; D might be TRBD2 (6 bases). CDR3 length: 14 residues. V was clipped by 0 bases and J by 7 bases, with 13 bases between them. Germline loops: CDR1 GTSNPN, CDR2 SVGIG (reference sequence). The CDR3 spells CAWSVAGNGNEQFF. The CDR3 region has the DNA TGTGCCTGGAGTGTGGCGGGAAACGGGAATGAGCAGTTCTTC.

The rearrangement links TRBV5-1 to TRBJ2-7; 15 bases align to TRBD2. This CDR3 has 17 amino acids. V was clipped by 4 bases and J by 2 bases; unmatched bases: 7. The V gene's germline CDR1 is SGHRS and CDR2 YFSETQ. DNA for the CDR3: TGCGCCAGCAGCGAGGGACTAGCGGGGGGTCAAGCCTACGAGCAGTACTTC. Amino acids: CASSEGLAGGQAYEQYF.

The chain couples TRBV5-1 to TRBJ2-5; no definite D call. The CDR3 length is 12 residues. Germline V gene lookup returns CDR1 SGHRS and CDR2 YFSETQ. V was shortened by 3 bases and J by 4 bases, with 7 bases between the two germline ends. DNA of the CDR3: TGCGCCAGCAGCTCCCCAAGAGAGACCCAGTACTTC. Translated: CASSSPRETQYF.

The chain uses TRBV5-6 and TRBJ2-7; D remains unclear. From germline, CDR1 is SGHDT and CDR2 YYEEEE. The CDR3 contains 11 residues. The V end was cut by 2 bases, the J end by 6 bases, with 6 bases between. Here the CDR3 reads CASSFMGEQYF. The CDR3 nucleotides read TGTGCCAGCAGCTTTATGGGCGAGCAGTACTTC.

The V gene is TRBV4-3, the J gene TRBJ1-2; D not resolved. The V end was cut by 0 bases, the J end by 4 bases, with 9 bases between. From germline, CDR1 is LGHNA and CDR2 YSLEER. This CDR3 region has 14 residues. CDR3 nucleotide sequence: TGCGCCAGCAGCCAAGATAAGGGCAGCTATGGCTACACCTTC. Amino acids: CASSQDKGSYGYTF.